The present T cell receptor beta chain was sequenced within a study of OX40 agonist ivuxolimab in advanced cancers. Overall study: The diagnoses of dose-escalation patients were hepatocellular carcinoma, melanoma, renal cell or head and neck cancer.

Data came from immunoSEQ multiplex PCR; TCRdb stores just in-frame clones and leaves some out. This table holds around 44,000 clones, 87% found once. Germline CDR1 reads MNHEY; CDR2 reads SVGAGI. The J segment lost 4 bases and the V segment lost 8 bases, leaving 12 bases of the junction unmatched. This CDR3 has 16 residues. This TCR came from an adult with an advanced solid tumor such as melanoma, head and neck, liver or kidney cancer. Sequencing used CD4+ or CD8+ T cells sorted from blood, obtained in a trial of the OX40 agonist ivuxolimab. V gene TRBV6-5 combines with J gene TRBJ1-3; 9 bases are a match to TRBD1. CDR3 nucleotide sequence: TGTGCCAGCGGTCACTCGCTCGGGACAGGGGGAAACACCATATATTTT. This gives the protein CASGHSLGTGGNTIYF.